This TCR beta chain was recovered during a study of T cell responses to AZD1222 COVID-19 vaccine. Regarding the study as a whole: Two AZD1222 doses significantly raised spike-specific TCR breadth and depth over controls. Only a handful of AZD1222 recipients were seropositive at baseline. Mostly white British, mostly female donors; authors suggested clonal diversity may be underestimated.

The germline V gene encodes CDR1 MDHEN and CDR2 SYDVKM. V gave up 3 bases and J gave up 5 bases, with 15 bases separating them. The CDR3 length is 15 residues. Only in-frame clones appear in the TCRdb table, and some are missing; sequencing was by immunoSEQ multiplex PCR. The sample lists 150,000 to 200,000 clones, just over 90% occurring once. A remark on this clone: The antigen remains unidentified.

Some second doses came at about 4 weeks and others at about 12 weeks; these were pooled. The chain carries TRBV28 and TRBJ2-3; D might be TRBD1 or TRBD2, each matching 5 bases. Sequenced material: peripheral blood, taken 28 days after the second AZD1222 dose. This clonotype was sampled from an adult who received the AZD1222 COVID-19 vaccine. The CDR3 loop reads CASSLKGVAIDTQYF. In DNA form, the CDR3 reads TGTGCCAGCAGTTTGAAAGGGGTAGCGATAGATACGCAGTATTTT.